A selection of T cell receptor beta chains follows, all from one sample in a study of PD-1 blockade in classical Hodgkin lymphoma. Repertoires were generated with immunoSEQ multiplex PCR, while TCRdb's copy carries only in-frame clones and drops some. In the table there are tens of thousands of clones, 89% of which are singletons. The specimen was peripheral blood mononuclear cells (PBMCs), collected before the second cycle of nivolumab. The source of these receptors is a human donor with classical Hodgkin lymphoma. Each CDR3 is given with its conserved first and last residue.

v_call cdr3_aa
TRBV13 CASSLRLNTEAFF
TRBV5-6 CASSLGGGSHTEAFF
TRBV11-2 CASSLEGRATDTQYF
TRBV28 CASSLQGTGHSYEQYF
TRBV19 CASSEDTYEQYF
TRBV9 CASSERYQETQYF
TRBV5-1 CASSLGGVEQFF
TRBV7-6 CASSLGFAYNEQFF
TRBV29-1 CSVGLAAETQYF
TRBV28 CASSTLAGDWPAYEQYF
TRBV28 CASSLQRFQETQYF
TRBV29-1 CSAGEGFYEQYF
TRBV5-1 CASSAQINEKLFF
TRBV27 CASSLRVFDREQFF
TRBV27 CASSLYRGRIYEQYF
TRBV6-5 CASSLGRTLETQYF
TRBV2 CAEGDPNTDTQYF
TRBV19 CASSITSGDYEQYF
TRBV19 CASSIRAYANEKLFF
TRBV5-6 CASSPLAGGRRNEQFF
TRBV28 CASSLELLGAFF
TRBV18 CASSSGTAETNEKLFF
TRBV10-3 CAISGARSGGSKETQYF
TRBV2 CASSAQDAQETQYF
TRBV7-9 CASSLGGRGYTF
TRBV4-1 CASSHPGTGEVSNQPQHF
TRBV7-2 CASSPRLAGSTDTQYF
TRBV11-2 CASSLRLDQSTDTQYF
TRBV7-2 CASNRGNSPLHF
TRBV20-1 CSARSQPEQFF
TRBV27 CASSPSGTSGVTYEQYF
TRBV11-2 CASSLGPEGQGATNEKLFF
TRBV7-6 CASSPGQGRSDTEAFF
TRBV10-1 CASSESGIEAFF
TRBV9 CASSGNGRSTDTQYF
TRBV21-1 CATGQGAGTEAFF
TRBV10-3 CAISDSRGPFFGYTF
TRBV7-9 CASSLSDEQFF
TRBV10-1 CASSDPQETQYF
TRBV7-2 CASSLGTSGGAGADTQYF